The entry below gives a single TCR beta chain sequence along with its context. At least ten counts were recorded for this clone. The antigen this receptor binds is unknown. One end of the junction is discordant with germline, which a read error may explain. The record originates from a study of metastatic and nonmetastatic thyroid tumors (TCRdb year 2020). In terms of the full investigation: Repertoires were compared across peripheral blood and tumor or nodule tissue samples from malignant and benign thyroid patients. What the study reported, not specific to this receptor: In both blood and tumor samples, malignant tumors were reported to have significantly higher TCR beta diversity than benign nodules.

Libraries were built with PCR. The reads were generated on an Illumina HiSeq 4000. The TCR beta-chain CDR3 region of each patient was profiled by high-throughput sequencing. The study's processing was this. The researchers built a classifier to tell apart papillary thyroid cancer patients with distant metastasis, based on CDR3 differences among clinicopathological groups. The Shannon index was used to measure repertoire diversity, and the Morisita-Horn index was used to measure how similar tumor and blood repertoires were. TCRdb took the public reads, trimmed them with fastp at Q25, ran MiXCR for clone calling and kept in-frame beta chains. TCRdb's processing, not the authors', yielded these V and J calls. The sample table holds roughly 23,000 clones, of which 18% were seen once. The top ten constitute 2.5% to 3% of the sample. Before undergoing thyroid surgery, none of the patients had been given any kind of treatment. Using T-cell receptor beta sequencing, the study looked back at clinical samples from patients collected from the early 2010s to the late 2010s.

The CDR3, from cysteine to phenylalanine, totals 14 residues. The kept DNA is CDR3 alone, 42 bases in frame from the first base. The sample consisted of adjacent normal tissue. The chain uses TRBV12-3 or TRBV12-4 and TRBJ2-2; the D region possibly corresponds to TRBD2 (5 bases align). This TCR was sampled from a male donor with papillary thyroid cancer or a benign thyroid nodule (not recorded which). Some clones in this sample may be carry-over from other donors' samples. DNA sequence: TGTGCCGGCACTCCTATGGCGGCCGCCGGGGAGCCGTTTTTT. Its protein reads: CAGTPMAAAGEPFF.